The T cell receptor beta chain under discussion was sequenced for a study of CD8 T cells in ankylosing spondylitis (dated by TCRdb to about 2017). A note on the overall study: The study set out to find disease-linked TCR variants by profiling T cell receptor beta repertoires in ankylosing spondylitis patients and healthy donors. In total, the full study cohort was made up of 100 to 140 healthy donors and 25 to 30 ankylosing spondylitis patients. Samples of peripheral blood were taken, and for ankylosing spondylitis patients, synovial fluid was collected as well. Overall study outcomes, separate from this receptor: The disease-linked clones showed a CD8+ phenotype and occurred at relatively low frequencies in peripheral blood. According to the report, matched synovial fluid samples from ankylosing spondylitis patients were significantly enriched for the disease-linked clones. Some motif variants had previously been reported in the synovial fluid and blood of reactive arthritis patients, which suggests shared mechanisms of disease initiation. Blood from ankylosing spondylitis patients appeared to be characterized by a TCR beta motif made up of several highly homologous amino acid variants.

Sequencing instrument: Illumina HiSeq 2500. Quantitative 5'-RACE with molecular barcodes was the method used to prepare the TCR beta libraries. Concerning the study's data processing: A new computational method based on a probabilistic model of VDJ rearrangement was used to identify disease-linked TCR variants. TCRdb reran the public reads through fastp at Q25 and MiXCR, keeping productive beta chains. Rows merge per CDR3 protein into single entries with the most common DNA and genes. These V and J calls rely on TCRdb rather than the paper's analysis. For this sample the table gives approximately 540,000 distinct CDR3 sequences, of which roughly 12% were detected only once. The ten largest account for about 6.8% of the sample. According to the germline V gene (reference sequence), CDR1 reads DFQATT and CDR2 reads SNEGSKA. V drops 6 bases and J drops 0 bases, leaving 3 bases in between. The CDR3 covers 12 residues, taking in both the cysteine and the phenylalanine. Here the CDR3 DNA is all that survives: 36 bases in frame from base 1.

The table lists this clonotype with many counts. This clone's antigen is unknown. No much larger clonotype is one base removed from it; base qualities were not supplied. Sequenced sample: blood, either unsorted or a sorted T cell fraction (not recorded which). In this chain, TRBV20-1 is recombined with TRBJ2-6; the D gene cannot be resolved reliably. This clonotype originated in a male donor with ankylosing spondylitis. The DNA reads as follows: TGCAGTGCAATCTCTGGGGCCAACGTCCTGACTTTC. The encoded protein is CSAISGANVLTF.